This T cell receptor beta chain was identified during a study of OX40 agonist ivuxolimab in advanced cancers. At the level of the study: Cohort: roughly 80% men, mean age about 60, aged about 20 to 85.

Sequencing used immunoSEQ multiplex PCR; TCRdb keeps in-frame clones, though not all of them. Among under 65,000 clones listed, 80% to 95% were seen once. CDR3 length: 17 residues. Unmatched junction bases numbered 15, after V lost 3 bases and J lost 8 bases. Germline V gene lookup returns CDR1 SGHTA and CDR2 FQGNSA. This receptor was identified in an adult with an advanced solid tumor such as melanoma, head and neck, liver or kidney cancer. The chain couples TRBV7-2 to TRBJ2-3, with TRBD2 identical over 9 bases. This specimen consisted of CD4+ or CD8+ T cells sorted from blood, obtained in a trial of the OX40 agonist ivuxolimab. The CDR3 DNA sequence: TGTGCCAGCAGCTTTCCCGGGACTAGCCTCCGGCGGGGTACGCAGTATTTT. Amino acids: CASSFPGTSLRRGTQYF.